The 30 T cell receptor beta chains given below trace back to one sample, sequenced in a study of early T cells in non-severe SARS-CoV-2 infection. One entry per CDR3 protein results from TCRdb running MiXCR on the 5' RACE reads. The table has roughly 70,000 distinct CDR3 sequences, around 20% seen once; the top ten hold 15% to 20%. The specimen comprised whole blood, sampled at baseline. The receptors originated from an adult who was a healthcare worker with PCR-confirmed SARS-CoV-2 infection or an uninfected control (not recorded which).

V usage is TRBV30 and J usage is TRBJ1-5; no clear D. Germline assignment: CDR1 GTSNPN and CDR2 SVGIG (reference sequence). This CDR3 has 13 amino acids. V was cut by 1 base and J by 3 bases, with 7 bases left in between. CDR3 sequence reads: CAWSGGINQPQHF. CDR3 in DNA: TGTGCCTGGAGTGGAGGAATCAATCAGCCCCAGCATTTT. Filled out from reference TRBV30 and TRBJ1-5, the complete variable domain reads SQTIHQWPATLVQPVGSPLSLECTVEGTSNPNLYWYRQAAGRGLQLLFYSVGIGQISSEVPQNLSASRPQDRQFILSSKKLLLSDSGFYLCAWSGGINQPQHFGDGTRLSIL.

The chain links TRBV7-9 to TRBJ2-7, with D possibly TRBD2 on 6 matching bases. CDR1 and CDR2 (germline): SEHNR, FQNEAQ (reference sequence). V gave up 8 bases and J gave up 1 base, with 12 bases separating them. The length of the CDR3 is 13 residues. CDR3 DNA: TGTGCCAGCCGGCAGGGAGGTTCCTACGAGCAGTACTTC. Translating gives CASRQGGSYEQYF.

This clonotype was seen only a few times. V and J are TRBV27 and TRBJ2-2; a weak D match, TRBD1 (6 bases). Germline V gene data show CDR1 as MNHEY and CDR2 as SMNVEV (reference sequence). The CDR3 consists of 16 residues. The V end was cut by 5 bases, the J end by 6 bases, with 19 bases between. CDR3 bases: TGTGCCAGCAGTGCCGAGACAGGCTTCAACGCCGGGGAGCTGTTTTTT. Protein: CASSAETGFNAGELFF.

V usage is TRBV30 and J usage is TRBJ1-4; TRBD1 agrees at 7 bases. Germline assignment: CDR1 GTSNPN and CDR2 SVGIG (reference sequence). This CDR3 is 14 amino acids long. V lost 3 bases to trimming and J lost 7 bases; unmatched junction nucleotides: 8. DNA of the CDR3: TGTGCCTGGAGACAGGGGATAGTCACTGAAAAACTGTTTTTT. Translation gives CAWRQGIVTEKLFF.

The chain employs TRBV1 and TRBJ2-3; the table assigns TRBD2, which was not confirmed against the DNA. TRBV1 is classified as a pseudogene. CDR3 length: 18 residues. CDR3 DNA: TGCACCAGCAGCGTCGGACTAGCGGGGGGGCCGGGGCCAGATACGCAGTATTTT. Protein product: CTSSVGLAGGPGPDTQYF.

This clonotype was seen a few times. The rearrangement uses TRBV30 and TRBJ1-5; unclear D gene. V lost 2 bases to trimming and J lost 7 bases, with 12 bases between them. In germline, CDR1 is GTSNPN, CDR2 SVGIG (reference sequence). This CDR3 is built from 13 residues. CDR3: CAWSFGESQPQHF. The CDR3 bases are TGTGCCTGGAGTTTCGGGGAGAGCCAGCCCCAGCATTTT.

This CDR3 reads CASYGRRPNEQFF. In DNA, the CDR3 is TGTGCCAGCTACGGACGGCGACCCAATGAGCAGTTCTTC. V is TRBV5-5 and J is TRBJ2-1; D is unresolved. The germline CDR1 and CDR2 sequences are SGHKS and YYEKEE (reference sequence). The V gene lost 7 bases and the J gene lost 6 bases, with 14 bases spanning the gap. The CDR3 spans 13 residues. Complete variable domain (other parts from reference TRBV5-5 and TRBJ2-1): DAGVTQSPTHLIKTRGQQVTLRCSPISGHKSVSWYQQVLGQGPQFIFQYYEKEERGRGNFPDRFSARQFPNYSSELNVNALLLGDSALYLCASYGRRPNEQFFGPGTRLTVL.

There are a few counts of this clonotype. The chain links TRBV3-1 to TRBJ2-3; tentatively, D is TRBD2 (6 bases). Trimming took off 1 base at V and 1 base at J, with 12 bases between the two ends. CDR3 length: 16 amino acids. Germline assignment: CDR1 LGHDT and CDR2 YNNKEL (reference sequence). This CDR3 reads CASSQGGLPGTDTQYF. For the CDR3, the DNA is TGTGCCAGCAGCCAAGGGGGACTCCCCGGCACAGATACGCAGTATTTT.

This clonotype was seen more than once but under ten times. This chain connects TRBV7-2 to TRBJ2-3, with D maybe TRBD2 (7 bases). The germline gives CDR1 SGHTA, CDR2 FQGNSA. Between the trimmed V and J ends, which lost 11 bases and 4 bases, there was a span of 25 bases. CDR3 length: 16 residues. The CDR3 protein is CAGARRGGGAPDTQYF. Here the CDR3 DNA reads TGTGCCGGCGCTCGGAGAGGAGGGGGGGCCCCAGATACGCAGTATTTT.

The V call is TRBV2, the J call TRBJ1-6, with TRBD1 matching 8 bases. This CDR3 is built from 13 residues. CDR1 SNHLY and CDR2 FYNNEI come from the germline V gene. V lost 9 bases, J lost 8 bases, and 6 bases stayed unmatched. CDR3 sequence reads: CASTEQGDSPLHF. The CDR3 DNA reads as TGTGCCAGTACGGAACAGGGGGATTCACCCCTCCACTTT.

This clonotype has only a few counts. CDR3 sequence (DNA): TGCGCCAGCAGCCAAGACGAGGTCGTGAACACTGAAGCTTTCTTT. Protein product: CASSQDEVVNTEAFF. This chain links TRBV4-1 with TRBJ1-1; D call uncertain. The germline CDR1 and CDR2 sequences are MGHRA and YSYEKL. CDR3 length equals 15 residues. V lost 0 bases to trimming and J lost 0 bases, with 8 bases between them.

This clonotype was picked up a small number of times. The gene calls are TRBV7-6 and TRBJ2-2; no firm D call. Germline V lookup: CDR1 SGHVS, CDR2 FNYEAQ. This CDR3 spans 15 amino acids. Between the trimmed V and J ends, which lost 4 bases and 7 bases, there was a span of 16 bases. The CDR3 coding sequence is TGTGCCAGCAGCTACGACACGCGATTTGGCGGGGAGCTGTTTTTT. Protein: CASSYDTRFGGELFF.

This clonotype was seen more than once but under ten times. V usage is TRBV7-2 and J usage is TRBJ1-1; 7 nucleotides align to TRBD1. J lost 12 bases, V lost 3 bases, and 7 bases had no gene match. Germline V lookup: CDR1 SGHTA, CDR2 FQGNSA. This CDR3 is 12 amino acids long. The CDR3 nucleotides read TGTGCCAGCAGCTTGGCGACAGGGAGAACTTTCTTT. Translation: CASSLATGRTFF.

The chain joins TRBV3-1 to TRBJ2-1; TRBD2 matches 9 bases. There are 15 residues in the CDR3. The trim removed 4 bases at V and 4 bases at J, leaving 5 bases unmatched. The V gene's germline CDR1 is LGHDT and CDR2 YNNKEL (reference sequence). The CDR3 nucleotides read TGTGCCAGCAGCCTTGAGCGGGGGGTGTACAATGAGCAGTTCTTC. Protein sequence: CASSLERGVYNEQFF.

In its sample, this clonotype was seen many times. The rearrangement links TRBV10-2 to TRBJ1-5; D is undetermined. V lost 0 bases and J lost 0, with 3 bases in between. The CDR3 length is 14 residues. Germline CDR1 reads WSHSY; CDR2 reads SAAADI. The CDR3 DNA reads as TGCGCCAGCAGTGAGTCAAATAGCAATCAGCCCCAGCATTTT. This codes for CASSESNSNQPQHF.

The rearrangement uses TRBV2 and TRBJ2-2; D unclear. V was trimmed by 6 bases and J by 1 base, leaving 9 bases between them. The CDR3 sequence is 14 residues long. Germline assignment: CDR1 SNHLY and CDR2 FYNNEI. For the CDR3, the DNA is TGTGCCAGCAGCCCGACGGTGAACACCGGGGAGCTGTTTTTT. This codes for CASSPTVNTGELFF.

This clonotype appeared a few times. The chain has TRBV19 and TRBJ2-5; either TRBD1 or TRBD2 may supply D (5 bases each). CDR1 is LNHDA and CDR2 is SQIVND in the germline V gene (reference sequence). This CDR3 is built from 17 residues. V was shortened by 3 bases and J by 4 bases, with 21 bases between the two germline ends. The CDR3 coding sequence is TGTGCCAGTAGTATTCGACTGGGGACCACTCTACCAGAGACCCAGTACTTC. Its translation is CASSIRLGTTLPETQYF.

This clonotype was recorded only once. J is TRBJ2-4 and V is TRBV7-9; weak D call: TRBD2 (5 bases). CDR3 length equals 11 residues. CDR1 and CDR2 from the germline V gene are SEHNR and FQNEAQ (reference sequence). Trimming took off 3 bases at V and 8 bases at J, with 5 bases between the two ends. The CDR3 sequence is CASSFGDIQYF. The CDR3 bases are TGTGCCAGCAGCTTCGGGGACATTCAGTACTTC.

This clonotype has more than one count but fewer than ten. The CDR3 region is CASSPRDGEAFF. CDR3 DNA: TGTGCCAGCTCACCAAGGGACGGTGAAGCTTTCTTT. The genes are TRBV18 and TRBJ1-1, with D possibly being TRBD1 (5 bases). This CDR3 has 12 amino acids. V was cut by 2 bases and J by 7 bases, with 8 bases left in between. Per germline, CDR1 KGHSH and CDR2 LQKENI.

Here the CDR3 DNA reads TGTGCCAGCAGCGCAGGACACAGGGATCAGCCCCAGCATTTT. Its translation: CASSAGHRDQPQHF. This sequence joins TRBV7-6 and TRBJ1-5, with D possibly TRBD1 on 6 matching bases. The CDR3 sequence is 14 residues long. Germline CDR1 and CDR2: SGHVS and FNYEAQ. Trimming cost V 5 bases and J 5 bases, with 13 bases left between them.

This clonotype was seen more than once but under ten times. The rearrangement uses TRBV7-9 and TRBJ2-7, with D unclear. V shed 5 bases and J shed 5 bases, with 7 bases lying between them. There are 11 residues in the CDR3. Germline assignment: CDR1 SEHNR and CDR2 FQNEAQ (reference sequence). The CDR3 DNA follows: TGTGCCAGCAGCCTACGCAACGAGCAGTACTTC. Protein sequence: CASSLRNEQYF.

This clonotype was seen only a few times. The chain joins TRBV29-1 to TRBJ2-1; possibly TRBD2 for D (5 bases). Per the germline V gene, CDR1 is SQVTM and CDR2 is ANQGSEA. The length of the CDR3 is 11 residues. As DNA, the CDR3 is TGCGCGGGTTGCTCCTACAATGAGCAGTTCTTC. Translation gives CAGCSYNEQFF.

This chain uses TRBV3-1 with TRBJ1-1, with no clear D. Germline assignment: CDR1 LGHDT and CDR2 YNNKEL (reference sequence). Trimming pared 6 bases from V and 0 bases from J, leaving 8 bases between. The CDR3 consists of 13 residues. CDR3 sequence (DNA): TGTGCCAGCAGAACGCAGTTGAACACTGAAGCTTTCTTT. This encodes CASRTQLNTEAFF.

V and J are TRBV12-3 or TRBV12-4 and TRBJ2-5, with D possibly TRBD2 on 6 matching bases. The CDR3 is 12 amino acids. Deletions cut 7 bases from V and 5 bases from J, with 11 bases between. CDR3 residues: CASTGVVETQYF. CDR3 nucleotide sequence: TGTGCCAGCACGGGGGTGGTTGAGACCCAGTACTTC.

J is TRBJ2-1 and V is TRBV11-2; D is uncertain. CDR3 length: 15 amino acids. Looked up from germline, CDR1 is SGHAT and CDR2 is FQNNGV. V was trimmed by 5 bases and J by 2 bases, leaving 13 bases between them. As DNA, the CDR3 is TGTGCCAGCAGCATTGACCCACCCCCCTACAATGAGCAGTTCTTC. Translated: CASSIDPPPYNEQFF.

The chain has TRBV6-1 and TRBJ2-5, with 8 bases lining up with TRBD2. With 6 bases clipped from V and 2 bases from J, the junction kept 2 bases outside the gene matches. This CDR3 comprises 13 residues. The V gene's germline CDR1 is MNHNS and CDR2 SASEGT. In DNA form, the CDR3 reads TGTGCCAGCAGGGGACTAGGGCAAGAGACCCAGTACTTC. Translating it yields CASRGLGQETQYF.

This clonotype appeared many times. DNA of the CDR3: TGTGCCAGTAGTACCCGGGACAGCCGTTGGCCCCAGCATTTT. This sequence encodes CASSTRDSRWPQHF. The chain couples TRBV19 to TRBJ1-5; 7 nucleotides line up with TRBD1. Per the germline V gene, CDR1 is LNHDA and CDR2 is SQIVND (reference sequence). The length of the CDR3 is 14 residues. V was pared by 4 bases and J by 9 bases, with 9 bases of the junction left unmatched.

The sample holds a few counts of this clonotype. The chain is built from TRBV7-9 and TRBJ2-7; 7 nucleotides agree with TRBD1. Per the germline V gene, CDR1 is SEHNR and CDR2 is FQNEAQ (reference sequence). This CDR3 has 14 amino acids. Trimming at V came to 4 bases and at J to 2 bases, leaving 5 bases not matched to a gene. The CDR3 DNA follows: TGTGCCAGCAGCTCAGCGACAGGGACCTACGAGCAGTACTTC. This encodes CASSSATGTYEQYF.

The rearrangement uses TRBV9 and TRBJ2-7, with 10 bases matching TRBD2. The CDR3 runs 16 residues. Trimming took 0 bases from V and 7 from J; bases not matched to a gene: 10. The germline gives CDR1 SGDLS, CDR2 YYNGEE. The CDR3 nucleotides are TGTGCCAGCAGCGTAGGAGAGCGGGGGGGCCTGGAGGAGCAGTACTTC. Translated: CASSVGERGGLEEQYF.

This clonotype turned up a few times. The rearrangement links TRBV6-1 to TRBJ2-7, with 8 bases fitting TRBD2. This CDR3 spans 15 amino acids. J lost 3 bases, V lost 6 bases, and 10 bases had no gene match. Germline CDR1 is MNHNS and CDR2 is SASEGT. This CDR3 is CASRTPGGPDYEQYF. The CDR3 nucleotides read TGTGCCAGCAGGACACCGGGGGGGCCGGACTACGAGCAGTACTTC.